Each of the 6 T cell receptor beta chains below was sequenced from the same sample in a study of blood T cells in healthy people across ages. Primers used in a second PCR of roughly 6 to 12 cycles were a sample-barcoded 5' primer and a J-beta primer mix. TCRdb used MiXCR to reprocess the 5' RACE reads, holding one entry per CDR3 protein. The repertoire holds approximately 1.5 million distinct CDR3 sequences, with around 40% as singletons. The sample consisted of blood. The receptors come from a woman younger than 30 in good health.

The rearrangement joins TRBV20-1 to TRBJ1-2; a weak D match, TRBD1 (6 bases). Germline CDR1 and CDR2: DFQATT and SNEGSKA (reference sequence). The CDR3 sequence is 15 residues long. The V end was cut by 3 bases, the J end by 0 bases, with 14 bases between. CDR3 bases: TGCAGTGCTAGCCCCGGGGGCAGGGCTAACTATGGCTACACCTTC. The encoded protein is CSASPGGRANYGYTF.

The rearrangement links TRBV4-3 to TRBJ2-3, with TRBD1 identical over 11 bases. This CDR3 region has 17 residues. Per germline, CDR1 LGHNA and CDR2 YSLEER. J lost 2 bases, V lost 0 bases, and 4 bases had no gene match. CDR3 amino acids: CASSQDPGQGATDTQYF. The CDR3 DNA sequence: TGCGCCAGCAGCCAAGACCCCGGACAGGGGGCCACAGATACGCAGTATTTT.

About this clonotype itself: Germline is not matched at one junction end, which may reflect a read error. The chain combines TRBV5-1 with TRBJ2-3; D gene uncertain. Germline V gene data show CDR1 as SGHRS and CDR2 as YFSETQ. The CDR3 covers 14 residues. The chain's CDR3 is CASSLAPDTDTQYF. CDR3 bases: TGCGCCAGTAGCTTGGCCCCAGACACAGATACGCAGTATTTT.

This clonotype appeared a few times. The CDR3 nucleotides are TGTGCCAGCAGCGCGAGACTAGCGGCGAGCTCCTACAATGAGCAGTTCTTC. It codes for CASSARLAASSYNEQFF. This sequence joins TRBV7-9 and TRBJ2-1; 9 bases line up with TRBD2. In germline, CDR1 is SEHNR, CDR2 FQNEAQ (reference sequence). The V gene end was trimmed by 5 bases and the J gene end by 0 bases; junction bases not matched to a gene: 8. The CDR3 is 17 residues long.

Here the CDR3 DNA reads TGCAGTGCCCCGGGGTGGACAGGGGTGGACTATGGCTACACCTTC. Translation gives CSAPGWTGVDYGYTF. The J gene is TRBJ1-2, the V gene TRBV20-1, with 9 positions matching TRBD1. Trimming took 6 bases from V and 3 from J; bases not matched to a gene: 11. Germline values: CDR1 DFQATT, CDR2 SNEGSKA (reference sequence). The CDR3 length is 15 residues.

This clonotype was detected only a few times. The V and J genes are TRBV7-2 and TRBJ2-1; 10 bases fit TRBD2. V lost 6 bases and J lost 6; bases outside the gene matches: 8. In germline, CDR1 is SGHTA, CDR2 FQGNSA. The CDR3 length is 15 residues. For the CDR3, the DNA is TGTGCCAGCAGATTTACTAGCGGGATATTCAATGAGCAGTTCTTC. It codes for CASRFTSGIFNEQFF.